This T cell receptor beta chain comes out of a study of T cell changes during pregnancy in multiple sclerosis. TCRdb keeps only in-frame clones here, not all; method: immunoSEQ multiplex PCR. The data hold roughly 34,000 clones, with more than 90% observed a single time. Germline V lookup: CDR1 SGHRS, CDR2 YFSETQ. This CDR3 has 15 residues. Trimming removed 5 bases from V and 2 bases from J; junction bases left unmatched: 8. The chain recombines TRBV5-1 with TRBJ2-3, with TRBD1 identical over 7 bases. The sample here was CD4+ T cells from peripheral blood mononuclear cells, taken in the second trimester of pregnancy. This TCR came from a female donor in good health, enrolled as a control in a pregnancy study. This CDR3 reads CASSLRGQNTDTQYF. The CDR3 nucleotides are TGCGCCAGCAGTCTGAGGGGACAGAACACAGATACGCAGTATTTT.